What follows are 21 T cell receptor beta chains derived from one specimen sequenced in a study of T cell responses to AZD1222 COVID-19 vaccine (dated by TCRdb to about 2021). The sample's time point label, in plain terms: about 28 days (+/-7) after the second vaccine dose. Library prep was done by the immunoSEQ multiplex PCR assay. What TCRdb holds here is the immuneACCESS table cut down to in-frame rearrangements. Part of the clones is not present; checked against another copy, under half of the missing clones reflect an unresolved V gene, and the others are unexplained. Recorded for this sample are fewer than 200,000 clones; just over 90% of them occurred a single time. The top ten constitute around 1.6% of the sample. The input for sequencing was peripheral blood, taken 28 days after the second AZD1222 dose. All receptors come from an adult who received the AZD1222 COVID-19 vaccine.

This chain links TRBV11-3 with TRBJ2-7; 10 bases are shared with TRBD1. V was clipped by 5 bases and J by 6 bases; unmatched bases: 4. CDR3 length: 13 amino acids. Germline V gene sequence: CDR1 SGHNT, CDR2 YENEEA. The CDR3 loop reads CASSPRTGGEQYF. In nucleotides, the CDR3 is TGTGCCAGCAGCCCGAGGACAGGGGGCGAGCAGTACTTC.

The chain has TRBV6-1 and TRBJ2-7; no firm D call. CDR1 is MNHNS, CDR2 SASEGT, per germline. This CDR3 contains 16 residues. Trimming stripped 0 bases from V and 6 bases from J, with 18 bases between. The CDR3 sequence: CASSEAPTLRSGEQYF. The CDR3 bases are TGTGCCAGCAGTGAAGCACCGACACTTAGATCGGGCGAGCAGTACTTC.

The chain uses TRBV15 and TRBJ1-3, with D hard to call. Trimming took 5 bases from V and 0 from J, leaving 11 bases between them. CDR1 LNHNV and CDR2 YYDKDF come from the germline V gene (reference sequence). The CDR3 has 15 amino acids. In nucleotides, the CDR3 is TGTGCCACCAGCTCCCACAGTAGCTCTGGAAACACCATATATTTT. Its protein is CATSSHSSSGNTIYF.

This sequence joins TRBV20-1 and TRBJ2-7; D might be TRBD2 (7 bases). The CDR3 is made up of 11 amino acids. Per the germline V gene, CDR1 is DFQATT and CDR2 is SNEGSKA (reference sequence). V lost 6 bases to trimming and J lost 6 bases, with 12 bases between them. The CDR3 loop reads CSARGAVEQYF. CDR3 nucleotides: TGCAGTGCCCGGGGGGCAGTCGAGCAGTACTTC.

The table lists this clone with a count of one. The J gene is TRBJ2-1, the V gene TRBV11-2; 7 nucleotides agree with TRBD2. Germline V gene sequence: CDR1 SGHAT, CDR2 FQNNGV. V dropped 3 bases and J dropped 3; count of bases not matched to a gene: 2. The CDR3 extends over 14 amino acids. The CDR3 reads CASSLWGGYNEQFF. The CDR3 DNA is TGTGCCAGCAGCTTGTGGGGGGGCTACAATGAGCAGTTCTTC.

The chain couples TRBV2 to TRBJ1-5; TRBD1 matches at 8 bases. Germline V gene sequence: CDR1 SNHLY, CDR2 FYNNEI. Trimming took 4 bases from V and 3 from J; bases not matched to a gene: 5. CDR3 length: 15 residues. For the CDR3, the DNA is TGTGCCAGCAGTGCGGACAGGGCCGTCAATCAGCCCCAGCATTTT. Its translation: CASSADRAVNQPQHF.

The CDR3: CATSDLEGEFSNQPQHF. The DNA for the CDR3 is TGTGCCACCAGTGATTTAGAGGGAGAGTTTAGCAATCAGCCCCAGCATTTT. The chain employs TRBV24-1 and TRBJ1-5, with D unclear. The V gene lost 1 base and the J gene lost 0 bases, with 12 bases spanning the gap. Germline CDR1 KGHDR, CDR2 SFDVKD. CDR3 size: 17 residues.

With respect to this clone: Its ends do not fully match the called genes, so a read error is possible. This chain uses TRBV7-7 with TRBJ1-3; no clear D gene. Germline lookup yields CDR1 SSHAT and CDR2 FNYEAQ (reference sequence). This CDR3 comprises 17 residues. CDR3 nucleotides: TGTGCTAGCAGCTTACTCCTGGACCGTGGCTCTGGAAACACCATATATTTT. Translated: CASSLLLDRGSGNTIYF.

The chain is built from TRBV18 and TRBJ1-5; the match to TRBD1 covers 7 bases. Per the germline V gene, CDR1 is KGHSH and CDR2 is LQKENI. J lost 3 bases, V lost 3 bases, and 8 bases had no gene match. CDR3 length: 16 amino acids. CDR3: CASSPLPGQANQPQHF. The CDR3 DNA sequence: TGTGCCAGCTCACCCCTCCCTGGACAGGCCAATCAGCCCCAGCATTTT.

The rearrangement uses TRBV5-1 and TRBJ1-2, with TRBD1 identical over 8 bases. The germline CDR1 and CDR2 sequences are SGHRS and YFSETQ. After removal of 5 bases from V and 6 bases from J, the junction contained 6 bases not matched to a gene. CDR3 length equals 13 residues. CDR3 bases: TGCGCCAGCAGGGTTCAGGGGGCCGATGGCTACACCTTC. Translated: CASRVQGADGYTF.

The count of this clone is one. The same CDR3 also results from other DNA sequences found in this sample. This sequence joins TRBV5-1 and TRBJ2-3; perhaps TRBD2 as D (7 bases). This CDR3 comprises 14 residues. Germline CDR1 reads SGHRS; CDR2 reads YFSETQ. V was pared by 0 bases and J by 5 bases, with 10 bases between. In DNA, the CDR3 is TGCGCCAGCAGCTTGGCGGGGGGCCAAGATACGCAGTATTTT. Residues: CASSLAGGQDTQYF.

This CDR3 reads CASSEWNISNQPQHF. The CDR3 DNA follows: TGTGCCAGCAGTGAATGGAACATAAGCAATCAGCCCCAGCATTTT. The chain carries TRBV6-1 and TRBJ1-5, with D unclear. Germline V gene data show CDR1 as MNHNS and CDR2 as SASEGT. The length of the CDR3 is 15 residues. The V end lost 2 bases, the J end lost 1 base, and 9 bases lay between the germline ends.

The chain is built from TRBV9 and TRBJ2-2; D unresolved. CDR1 is SGDLS and CDR2 is YYNGEE in the germline V gene. The CDR3 runs to 14 residues. Trimming pared 0 bases from V and 2 bases from J, leaving 5 bases between. The CDR3 region has the DNA TGTGCCAGCAGCGTAGTTACAAACACCGGGGAGCTGTTTTTT. It is translated as CASSVVTNTGELFF.

J is TRBJ2-1 and V is TRBV20-1; D is ambiguous. CDR3 length: 11 amino acids. Germline assignment: CDR1 DFQATT and CDR2 SNEGSKA (reference sequence). With 2 bases removed from V and 9 bases from J, the gap between germline ends came to 8 bases. DNA for the CDR3: TGCAGTGCTAGACCAACAGCTGAGCAGTTCTTC. As protein: CSARPTAEQFF.

The chain joins TRBV6-2 or TRBV6-3 to TRBJ1-1, with unresolved D. Trimming stripped 2 bases from V and 4 bases from J, with 5 bases between. The CDR3 sequence is 12 residues long. CDR1 MNHEY and CDR2 SVGEGT come from the germline V gene. This chain's CDR3 is CASSYAGTEAFF. CDR3 DNA: TGTGCCAGCAGTTACGCAGGCACTGAAGCTTTCTTT.

The chain joins TRBV5-1 to TRBJ1-2; D possibly corresponds to TRBD1 (6 bases). Trimming pared 0 bases from V and 8 bases from J, leaving 17 bases between. Germline values: CDR1 SGHRS, CDR2 YFSETQ. The CDR3 sequence is 15 residues long. CDR3 loop: CASSLVVGAYSGYTF. CDR3 nucleotides: TGCGCCAGCAGCTTGGTTGTGGGGGCTTATTCCGGCTACACCTTC.

The V call is TRBV16, the J call TRBJ2-3; 7 positions agree with TRBD1. Germline V gene data show CDR1 as KGHSY and CDR2 as FQNENV. J lost 4 bases, V lost 6 bases, and 10 bases had no gene match. The CDR3 length is 15 residues. The CDR3 sequence is CASSLQGSGADTQYF. CDR3 nucleotide sequence: TGTGCCAGCAGTCTACAGGGGAGTGGTGCAGATACGCAGTATTTT. The entire variable domain, with the rest obtained from reference TRBV16 and TRBJ2-3, is as follows: GEEVAQTPKHLVRGEGQKAKLYCAPIKGHSYVFWYQQVLKNEFKFLISFQNENVFDETGMPKERFSAKCLPNSPCSLEIQATKLEDSAVYFCASSLQGSGADTQYFGPGTRLTVL.

J is TRBJ1-4 and V is TRBV2; a possible D gene is TRBD1 (6 bases). CDR1 is SNHLY and CDR2 is FYNNEI in the germline V gene. The CDR3 consists of 12 residues. Trimming pared 4 bases from V and 12 bases from J, leaving 12 bases between. The CDR3 DNA reads TGTGCCAGCAGTGGCGACAGGCCCGAACTGTTTTTT. This codes for CASSGDRPELFF.

The chain employs TRBV2 and TRBJ2-5; 12 bases agree with TRBD2. This CDR3 comprises 16 residues. Germline lookup yields CDR1 SNHLY and CDR2 FYNNEI. V was clipped by 7 bases and J by 0 bases; unmatched bases: 6. The CDR3 DNA is TGTGCCAGCAAACGGACTAGCGGGGTGTACCAAGAGACCCAGTACTTC. Protein sequence: CASKRTSGVYQETQYF.

V is TRBV4-2 and J is TRBJ2-7; TRBD2 agrees at 8 bases. With V trimmed by 1 base and J by 3 bases, 8 bases remained unmatched. Germline CDR1 LGHNA, CDR2 YNFKEQ. The CDR3 length is 16 residues. The CDR3 DNA follows: TGTGCCAGCAGCCAAGGAGGTAGCGGGGCCTACTACGAGCAGTACTTC. Translated: CASSQGGSGAYYEQYF.

The chain links TRBV28 to TRBJ1-4; unclear D gene. Germline-derived CDR1 and CDR2 are MDHEN and SYDVKM. Trimming pared 5 bases from V and 8 bases from J, leaving 15 bases between. The CDR3 is 14 amino acids. This CDR3 is CASSLHPGGEKLFF. Written as DNA, the CDR3 is TGTGCCAGCAGTCTCCATCCGGGTGGAGAAAAACTGTTTTTT.